A selection of T cell receptor beta chains follows, all from one sample in a study of beta chain features in type 1 diabetes. Clones were sequenced by immunoSEQ multiplex PCR, and TCRdb holds only the in-frame ones, with some missing. The top ten clones hold around 0.057% of a sample with around 240,000 clones, under 70% of them seen once. Sequencing was done on a sample of naive CD4+ T cells from blood. These receptors all come from a man younger than 40 in good health. Both conserved end residues are part of each CDR3. A D gene is named only where the DNA matches it firmly. Some rows mark clone size as missing; the rest say once, few, many or name a class of expanded clone.

abundance | d_gene | j_gene | v_gene | CDR3nt | CDR3aa
- | - | TRBJ2-7 | TRBV7-2 | TGTGCCAGCAGCCCTGCCTACGAGCAGTACTTC | CASSPAYEQYF
- | - | TRBJ1-5 | TRBV5-6 | TGTGCCAGCAGCTTAGGCGCGGGGGCCTATCAGCCCCAGCATTTT | CASSLGAGAYQPQHF
- | - | TRBJ2-1 | TRBV19 | TGTGCCAGTAGTATAAATTACGTGGCAGCCCAGTTCTTC | CASSINYVAAQFF
- | - | TRBJ1-1 | TRBV7-9 | TGTGCCAGCAGCTCCCGGGGGGACAACACTGAAGCTTTCTTT | CASSSRGDNTEAFF
few | - | TRBJ2-1 | TRBV25-1 | TGTGCCAGCTCCCCTGGGACTGATTCCTACAATGAGCAGTTCTTC | CASSPGTDSYNEQFF
once | - | TRBJ2-2 | TRBV9 | TGTGCCAGCAGCATCCCCGGGAGTAGGGGCGCCGGGGAGCTGTTTTTT | CASSIPGSRGAGELFF
- | - | TRBJ2-7 | TRBV30 | TGTGCCTGGAGTCTTGGAGTGGGAGCTGAGCAGTACTTC | CAWSLGVGAEQYF
- | - | TRBJ2-4 | TRBV10-3 | TGTGCCATCAGCGGTACTGCTTCAAACATTCAGTACTTC | CAISGTASNIQYF
once | - | TRBJ2-1 | TRBV10-3 | TGTGCCATCAGTGAGTCGGTGGTGGATGAGCAGTTCTTC | CAISESVVDEQFF
- | - | TRBJ2-3 | TRBV30 | TGTGCCTGGAGTGTAAGAAGGGGCACAGATACGCAGTATTTT | CAWSVRRGTDTQYF
- | - | TRBJ1-1 | TRBV30 | TGTGCCTGGAGTATGGGGTTTAACACTGAAGCTTTCTTT | CAWSMGFNTEAFF
- | - | TRBJ2-2 | TRBV21-1 | TGTGCCAGCAGCAATCGGCCCTCGGCGGTCACCGGGGAGCTGTTTTTT | CASSNRPSAVTGELFF
- | TRBD1 | TRBJ1-5 | TRBV30 | TGTGCCTGGAGGGCAGGGGGCGATCAGCCCCAGCATTTT | CAWRAGGDQPQHF
- | - | TRBJ1-1 | TRBV5-6 | TGTGCCAGCAGCTTGAATGCAGGCTTGAACACTGAAGCTTTCTTT | CASSLNAGLNTEAFF
- | - | TRBJ2-5 | TRBV14 | TGTGCCAGCAGCCAGGCCGGACTCCTGGAGACCCAGTACTTC | CASSQAGLLETQYF
few | TRBD2 | TRBJ2-7 | TRBV29-1 | TGCAGCGTGCAATCGTGGGGCGGGAGCTACGAGCAGTACTTC | CSVQSWGGSYEQYF
- | - | TRBJ2-7 | TRBV11-2 | TGTGCCAGCAGCTTAGAGCGGAGCTCCTACGAGCAGTACTTC | CASSLERSSYEQYF
- | - | TRBJ2-5 | TRBV29-1 | TGCAGCGTTGATACGTCCGGAGAGACCCAGTACTTC | CSVDTSGETQYF
- | - | TRBJ1-1 | TRBV20-1 | TGCAGTGCTCCCCGCAGAGATGAAGCTTTCTTT | CSAPRRDEAFF
- | - | TRBJ2-1 | TRBV7-6 | TGTGCCAGCAGCTTTGGAAATGAGCAGTTCTTC | CASSFGNEQFF
- | TRBD2 | TRBJ2-3 | TRBV7-9 | TGTGCCAGCAGCTTAGGGCTAGCGGACTTCACAGATACGCAGTATTTT | CASSLGLADFTDTQYF
- | - | TRBJ2-7 | TRBV29-1 | TGCAGCGTCACCCAGGGGACCTACGAGCAGTACTTC | CSVTQGTYEQYF
once | TRBD1 | TRBJ2-1 | TRBV9 | TGTGCCAGCAGCGTGGGACAGGCCAAGGATGAGCAGTTCTTC | CASSVGQAKDEQFF
- | - | TRBJ1-6 | TRBV30 | TGTGCCTGGAGTCTGCAGGGGAATTCACCCCTCCACTTT | CAWSLQGNSPLHF
- | - | TRBJ1-4 | TRBV29-1 | TGCAGCGTTGTGAGGGGTGAAAAACTGTTTTTT | CSVVRGEKLFF
few | - | TRBJ1-2 | TRBV5-6 | TGTGCCAGCAGCCCGAGGCGGGATGGCTACACCTTC | CASSPRRDGYTF
- | - | TRBJ2-3 | TRBV28 | TGTGCCAGCAGTTTATTCTGGGGGGAGGGCACAGATACGCAGTATTTT | CASSLFWGEGTDTQYF
- | TRBD1 | TRBJ2-7 | TRBV6-1 | TGTGCCAGCAGTGAAAATGACAGGGGTTCCTACGAGCAGTACTTC | CASSENDRGSYEQYF
- | - | TRBJ2-3 | TRBV29-1 | TGCAGCGTTGCGGAAGGGCAAGATACGCAGTATTTT | CSVAEGQDTQYF
- | - | TRBJ2-1 | TRBV30 | TGTGCCTGGATGGACACCTACAATGAGCAGTTCTTC | CAWMDTYNEQFF
once | TRBD1 | TRBJ1-1 | TRBV30 | TGTGCCTGGACCCGGGACAGGGCAAAGAGGGAAGCTTTCTTT | CAWTRDRAKREAFF
- | - | TRBJ1-4 | TRBV29-1 | TGCAGCGCCGGACAGCTTAATGAAAAACTGTTTTTT | CSAGQLNEKLFF
- | - | TRBJ1-1 | TRBV30 | TGTGCCTGGAACCCAGGCAGGCGGGCTGAAGCTTTCTTT | CAWNPGRRAEAFF
- | TRBD2 | TRBJ2-7 | TRBV9 | TGTGCCAGCAGCGTACTACCAGCGGGAGTCAAGGGAGAGCAGTACTTC | CASSVLPAGVKGEQYF
- | TRBD2 | TRBJ2-3 | TRBV4-3 | TGCGCCAGCAGCCAAGCGCTGGTATCGGCTAGCGGAAGCACAGATACGCAGTATTTT | CASSQALVSASGSTDTQYF
- | - | TRBJ1-2 | TRBV30 | TGTGCCTGGGGAGAAGGCTATGGCTACACCTTC | CAWGEGYGYTF
- | - | TRBJ2-2 | TRBV6-5 | TGTGCCAGCAGTGCAGGGACACTGAACACCGGGGAGCTGTTTTTT | CASSAGTLNTGELFF
- | - | TRBJ1-1 | TRBV4-3 | TGCGCCAGCAGCCAAGATAGAGAGAACACTGCTTTAAACTTT | CASSQDRENTALNF
- | - | TRBJ2-6 | TRBV7-6 | TGTGCCAGCAGCGTACGACCGGGCTCTGGGGCCAACGTCCTGACTTTC | CASSVRPGSGANVLTF
- | - | TRBJ2-5 | TRBV29-1 | TGCAGCGTCCGGTCGAGGCGAGTTCAAGAGACCCAGTACTTC | CSVRSRRVQETQYF
- | TRBD2 | TRBJ2-5 | TRBV7-2 | TGTGCCAGCAGCTTATTAGTACGTCCAGCGGGGGGGCGAGAGACCCAGTACTTC | CASSLLVRPAGGRETQYF
- | - | TRBJ2-5 | TRBV20-1 | TGCAGTCCCCTAGTCGAGACCCAGTACTTC | CSPLVETQYF
few | TRBD1 | TRBJ2-7 | TRBV29-1 | TGCAGCGTTGTTGGGCTAACAGGGGGCAGCGAGCAGTACTTC | CSVVGLTGGSEQYF